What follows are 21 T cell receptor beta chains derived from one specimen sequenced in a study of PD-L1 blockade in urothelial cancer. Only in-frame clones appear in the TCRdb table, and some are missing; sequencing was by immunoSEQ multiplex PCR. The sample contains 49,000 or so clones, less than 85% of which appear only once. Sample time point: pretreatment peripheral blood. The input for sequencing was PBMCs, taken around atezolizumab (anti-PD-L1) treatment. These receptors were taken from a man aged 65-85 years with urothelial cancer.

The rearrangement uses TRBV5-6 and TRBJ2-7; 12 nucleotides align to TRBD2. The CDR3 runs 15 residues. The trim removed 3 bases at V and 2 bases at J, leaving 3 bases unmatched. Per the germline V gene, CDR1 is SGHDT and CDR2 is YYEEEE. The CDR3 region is CASSYTSGGTYEQYF. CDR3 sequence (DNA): TGTGCCAGCAGCTATACTAGCGGGGGGACCTACGAGCAGTACTTC.

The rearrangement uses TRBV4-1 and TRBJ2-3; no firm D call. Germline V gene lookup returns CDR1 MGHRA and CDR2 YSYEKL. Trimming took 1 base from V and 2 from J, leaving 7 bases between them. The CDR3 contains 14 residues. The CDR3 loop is CASSQVTATDTQYF. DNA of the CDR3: TGCGCCAGCAGCCAAGTAACAGCCACAGATACGCAGTATTTT.

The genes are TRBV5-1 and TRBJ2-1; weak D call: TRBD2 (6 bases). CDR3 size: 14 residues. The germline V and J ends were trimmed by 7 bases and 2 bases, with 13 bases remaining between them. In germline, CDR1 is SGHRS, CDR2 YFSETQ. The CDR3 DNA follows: TGCGCCAGCGGTTGGGGAGGTCCCTACAATGAGCAGTTCTTC. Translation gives CASGWGGPYNEQFF.

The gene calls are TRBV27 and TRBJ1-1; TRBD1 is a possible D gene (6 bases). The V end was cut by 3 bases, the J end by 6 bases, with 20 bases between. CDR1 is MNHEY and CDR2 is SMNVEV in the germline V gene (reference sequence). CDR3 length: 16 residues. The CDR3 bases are TGTGCCAGCAGTTTGAGCAGGGGACCTCATCCCCCTGAAGCTTTCTTT. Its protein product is CASSLSRGPHPPEAFF.

The CDR3 protein is CASRRDRTWDTQYF. CDR3 nucleotides: TGTGCCAGCAGGAGGGACAGGACATGGGATACGCAGTATTTT. This sequence joins TRBV27 and TRBJ2-3, with 8 positions matching TRBD1. The CDR3 loop spans 14 amino acids. CDR1 MNHEY and CDR2 SMNVEV come from the germline V gene (reference sequence). Trimming removed 6 bases from V and 6 bases from J; junction bases left unmatched: 8.

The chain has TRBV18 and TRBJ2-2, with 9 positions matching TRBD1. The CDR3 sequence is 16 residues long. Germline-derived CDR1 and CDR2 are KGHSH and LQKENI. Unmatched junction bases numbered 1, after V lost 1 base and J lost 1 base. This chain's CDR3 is CASSPRTGVNTGELFF. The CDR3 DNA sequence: TGTGCCAGCTCACCACGGACAGGGGTGAACACCGGGGAGCTGTTTTTT.

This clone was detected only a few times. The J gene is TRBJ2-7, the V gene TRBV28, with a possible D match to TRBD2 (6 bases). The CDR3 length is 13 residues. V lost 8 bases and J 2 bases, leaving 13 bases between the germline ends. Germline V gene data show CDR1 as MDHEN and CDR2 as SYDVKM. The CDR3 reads CASGGASTYEQYF. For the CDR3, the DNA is TGTGCCAGCGGCGGGGCTTCTACCTACGAGCAGTACTTC.

Written as DNA, the CDR3 is TGTGCCAGCAGCTCAGGGGGGCCGACAACTAATGAAAAACTGTTTTTT. Its translation: CASSSGGPTTNEKLFF. The J gene is TRBJ1-4, the V gene TRBV5-4; 7 bases map to TRBD1. The CDR3 spans 16 residues. V was clipped by 3 bases and J by 0 bases; unmatched bases: 5. The germline V gene has CDR1 SGHNT and CDR2 YYREEE (reference sequence).

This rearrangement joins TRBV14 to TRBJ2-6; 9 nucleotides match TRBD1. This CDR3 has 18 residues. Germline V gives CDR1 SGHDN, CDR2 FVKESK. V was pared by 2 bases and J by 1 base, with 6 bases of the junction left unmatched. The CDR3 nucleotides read TGTGCCAGCAGCCAATCTACAGGGGGCATGTCTGGGGCCAACGTCCTGACTTTC. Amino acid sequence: CASSQSTGGMSGANVLTF.

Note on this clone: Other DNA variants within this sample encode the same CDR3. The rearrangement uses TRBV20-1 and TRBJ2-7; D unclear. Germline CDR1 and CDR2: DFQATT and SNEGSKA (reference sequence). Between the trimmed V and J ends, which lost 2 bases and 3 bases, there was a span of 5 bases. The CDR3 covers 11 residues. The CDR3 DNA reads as TGCAGTGCTAGAACCAGCTACGAGCAGTACTTC. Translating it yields CSARTSYEQYF.

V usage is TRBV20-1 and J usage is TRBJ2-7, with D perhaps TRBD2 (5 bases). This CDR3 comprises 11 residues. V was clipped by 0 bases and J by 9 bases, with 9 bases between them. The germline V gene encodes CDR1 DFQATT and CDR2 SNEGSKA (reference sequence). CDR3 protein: CSARDWTGQYF. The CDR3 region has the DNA TGCAGTGCTAGAGACTGGACTGGGCAGTACTTC.

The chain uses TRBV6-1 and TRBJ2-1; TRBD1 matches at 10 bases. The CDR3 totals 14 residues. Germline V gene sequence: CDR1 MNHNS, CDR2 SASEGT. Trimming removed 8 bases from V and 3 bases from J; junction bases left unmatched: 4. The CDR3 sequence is CASVRDRGYNEQFF. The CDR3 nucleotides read TGTGCCAGCGTACGGGACAGGGGCTACAATGAGCAGTTCTTC.

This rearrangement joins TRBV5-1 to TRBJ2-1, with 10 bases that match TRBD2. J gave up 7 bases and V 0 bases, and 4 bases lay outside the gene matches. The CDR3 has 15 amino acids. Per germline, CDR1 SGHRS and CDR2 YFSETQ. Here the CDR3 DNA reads TGCGCCAGCAGCTTGGGAGCGGGAGGGAGGAATGAGCAGTTCTTC. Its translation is CASSLGAGGRNEQFF.

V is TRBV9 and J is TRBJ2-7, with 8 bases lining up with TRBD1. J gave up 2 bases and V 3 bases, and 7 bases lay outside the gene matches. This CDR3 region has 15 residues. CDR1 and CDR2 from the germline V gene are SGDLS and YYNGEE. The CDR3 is CASSARPDRAYEQYF. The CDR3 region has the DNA TGTGCCAGCAGCGCCCGACCGGACAGGGCCTACGAGCAGTACTTC. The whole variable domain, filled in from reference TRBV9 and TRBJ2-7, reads DSGVTQTPKHLITATGQRVTLRCSPRSGDLSVYWYQQSLDQGLQFLIQYYNGEERAKGNILERFSAQQFPDLHSELNLSSLELGDSALYFCASSARPDRAYEQYFGPGTRLTVT.

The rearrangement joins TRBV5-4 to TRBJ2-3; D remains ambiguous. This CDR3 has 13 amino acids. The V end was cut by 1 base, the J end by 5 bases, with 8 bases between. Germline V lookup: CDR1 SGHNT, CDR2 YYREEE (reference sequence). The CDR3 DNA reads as TGTGCCAGCAGCTTGTTTGCAGGAGATACGCAGTATTTT. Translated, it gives CASSLFAGDTQYF.

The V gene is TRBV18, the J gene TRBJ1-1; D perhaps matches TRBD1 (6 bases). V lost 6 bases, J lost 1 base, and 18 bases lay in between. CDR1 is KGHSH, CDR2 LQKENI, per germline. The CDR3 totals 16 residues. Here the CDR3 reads CASSLRLGGQNTEAFF. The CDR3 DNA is TGTGCCAGCTCTCTCCGATTAGGGGGACAGAACACTGAAGCTTTCTTT.

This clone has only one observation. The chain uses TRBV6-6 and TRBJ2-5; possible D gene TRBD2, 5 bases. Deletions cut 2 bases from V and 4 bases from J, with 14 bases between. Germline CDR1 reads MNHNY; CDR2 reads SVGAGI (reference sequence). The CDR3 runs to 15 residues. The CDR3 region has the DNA TGTGCCAGCAGTTACCCGGGAAACGGAGGAGAGACCCAGTACTTC. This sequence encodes CASSYPGNGGETQYF.

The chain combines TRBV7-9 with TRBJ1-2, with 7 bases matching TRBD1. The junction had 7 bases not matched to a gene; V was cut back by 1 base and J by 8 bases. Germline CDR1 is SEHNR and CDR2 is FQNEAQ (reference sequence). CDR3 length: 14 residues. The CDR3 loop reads CASSLEGAGQGYTF. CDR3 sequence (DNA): TGTGCCAGCAGCTTAGAGGGGGCAGGGCAAGGCTACACCTTC.

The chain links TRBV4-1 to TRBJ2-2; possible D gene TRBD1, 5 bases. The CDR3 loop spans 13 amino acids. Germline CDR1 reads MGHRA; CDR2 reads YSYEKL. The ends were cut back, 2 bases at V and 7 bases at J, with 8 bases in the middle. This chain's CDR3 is CASSQQGLGELFF. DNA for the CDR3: TGCGCCAGCAGCCAACAGGGTCTCGGGGAGCTGTTTTTT.

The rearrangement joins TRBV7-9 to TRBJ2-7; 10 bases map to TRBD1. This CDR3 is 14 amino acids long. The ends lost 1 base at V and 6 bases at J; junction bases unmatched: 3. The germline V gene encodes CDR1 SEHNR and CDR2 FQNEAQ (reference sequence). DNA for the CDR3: TGTGCCAGCAGCTTAGGGGACAGGGGAGTCGAGCAGTACTTC. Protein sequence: CASSLGDRGVEQYF. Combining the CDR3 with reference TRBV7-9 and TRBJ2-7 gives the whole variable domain DTGVSQNPRHKITKRGQNVTFRCDPISEHNRLYWYRQTLGQGPEFLTYFQNEAQLEKSRLLSDRFSAERPKGSFSTLEIQRTEQGDSAMYLCASSLGDRGVEQYFGPGTRLTVT.

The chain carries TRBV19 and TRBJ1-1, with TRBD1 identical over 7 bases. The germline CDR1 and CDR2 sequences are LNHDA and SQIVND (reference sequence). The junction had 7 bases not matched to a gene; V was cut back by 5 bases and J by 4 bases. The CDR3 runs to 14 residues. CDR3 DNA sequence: TGTGCCAGTAGTTGGCAGGGGGAAGGCACTGAAGCTTTCTTT. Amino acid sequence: CASSWQGEGTEAFF.